This TCR beta chain was sequenced for a study of Graves' ophthalmopathy and Graves' hyperthyroidism. Using RNA transcripts, the TCR beta CDR3 regions were amplified. An opening RT-PCR round employed HTBI primers and preceded a second-round multiplex PCR. TCRdb re-analysed the multiplex PCR reads in MiXCR, keeping a single row per CDR3 protein. The repertoire holds 150,000 or so distinct CDR3 sequences, with over 35% as singletons. The CDR3 runs to 17 residues. Trimming pared 1 base from V and 5 bases from J, leaving 20 bases between. This clonotype was recorded at least ten times. The chain has TRBV12-3 or TRBV12-4 and TRBJ1-2; D not resolved. The sequence was obtained from a woman between 40 and 50 years old with Graves' ophthalmopathy. The specimen sequenced was peripheral blood. This CDR3 reads CASSLGSGGRVSYGYTF. In DNA, the CDR3 is TGTGCCAGCAGTTTAGGTTCTGGCGGGAGGGTGTCATATGGCTACACCTTC.